The T cell receptor (beta chain) described here comes from a study of T cells in localized non-small cell lung cancer. Assay: immunoSEQ multiplex PCR; the TCRdb copy retains only in-frame clones and omits some. The table shows about 78,000 clones, with about 83% occurring only once. The TCR was taken from a man aged 35 to 69 with stage I lung adenocarcinoma. The sample here was peripheral blood, taken before any cancer treatment.

The CDR3 sequence is CATSTRTRLVRGTEAFF. The CDR3 DNA reads TGTGCCACCAGCACACGGACTCGTCTAGTAAGGGGCACTGAAGCTTTCTTT. The rearrangement uses TRBV15 and TRBJ1-1, with D maybe TRBD1 (5 bases). Between the trimmed V and J ends, which lost 4 bases and 4 bases, there was a span of 22 bases. This CDR3 has 17 amino acids. Germline assignment: CDR1 LNHNV and CDR2 YYDKDF (reference sequence). The full variable domain, completed using reference TRBV15 and TRBJ1-1, is DAMVIQNPRYQVTQFGKPVTLSCSQTLNHNVMYWYQQKSSQAPKLLFHYYDKDFNNEADTPDNFQSRRPNTSFCFLDIRSPGLGDTAMYLCATSTRTRLVRGTEAFFGQGTRLTVV.